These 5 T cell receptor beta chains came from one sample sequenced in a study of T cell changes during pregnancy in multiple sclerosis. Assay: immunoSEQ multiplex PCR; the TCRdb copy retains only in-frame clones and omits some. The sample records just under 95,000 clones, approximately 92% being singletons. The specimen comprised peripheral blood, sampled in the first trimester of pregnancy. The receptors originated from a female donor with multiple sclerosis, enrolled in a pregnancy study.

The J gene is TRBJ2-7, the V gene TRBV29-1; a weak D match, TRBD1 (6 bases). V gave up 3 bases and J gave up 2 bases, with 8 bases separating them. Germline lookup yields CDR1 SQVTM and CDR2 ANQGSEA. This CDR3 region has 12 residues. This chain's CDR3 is CSVDDRTYEQYF. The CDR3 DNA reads TGCAGCGTTGACGACAGGACCTACGAGCAGTACTTC.

The CDR3 DNA is TGTGCCAGCAGCTTGGAGGGGACAGGGAGGGATGAAAAACTGTTTTTT. Translating gives CASSLEGTGRDEKLFF. The J gene is TRBJ1-4, the V gene TRBV5-8, with 9 bases that match TRBD1. There are 16 residues in the CDR3. The ends lost 0 bases at V and 6 bases at J; junction bases unmatched: 6. CDR1 is SGHTS, CDR2 YDEGEE, per germline. The variable domain in full, with the rest retrieved from reference TRBV5-8 and TRBJ1-4, is EAGVTQSPTHLIKTRGQQATLRCSPISGHTSVYWYQQALGLGLQFLLWYDEGEERNRGNFPPRFSGRQFPNYSSELNVNALELEDSALYLCASSLEGTGRDEKLFFGSGTQLSVL.

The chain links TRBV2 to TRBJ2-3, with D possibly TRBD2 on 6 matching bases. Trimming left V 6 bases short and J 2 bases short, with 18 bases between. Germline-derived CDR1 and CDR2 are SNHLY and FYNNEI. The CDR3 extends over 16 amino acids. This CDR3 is CASRRYSGLSTDTQYF. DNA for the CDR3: TGTGCCAGCAGAAGGTATAGCGGATTGTCCACAGATACGCAGTATTTT. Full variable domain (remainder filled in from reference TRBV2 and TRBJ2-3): EPEVTQTPSHQVTQMGQEVILRCVPISNHLYFYWYRQILGQKVEFLVSFYNNEISEKSEIFDDQFSVERPDGSNFTLKIRSTKLEDSAMYFCASRRYSGLSTDTQYFGPGTRLTVL.

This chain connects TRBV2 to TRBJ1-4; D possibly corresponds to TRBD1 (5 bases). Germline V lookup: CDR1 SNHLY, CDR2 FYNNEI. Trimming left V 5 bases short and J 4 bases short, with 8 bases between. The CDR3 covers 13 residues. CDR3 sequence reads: CASSQGINEKLFF. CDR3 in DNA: TGTGCCAGCAGTCAGGGCATTAATGAAAAACTGTTTTTT.

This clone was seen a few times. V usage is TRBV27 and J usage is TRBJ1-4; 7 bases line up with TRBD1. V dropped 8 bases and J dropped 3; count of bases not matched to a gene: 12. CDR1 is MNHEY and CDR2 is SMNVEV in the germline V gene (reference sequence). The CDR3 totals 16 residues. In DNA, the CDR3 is TGTGCCAGCCGGCTGCAAACAGGGGATGCTAATGAAAAACTGTTTTTT. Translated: CASRLQTGDANEKLFF.